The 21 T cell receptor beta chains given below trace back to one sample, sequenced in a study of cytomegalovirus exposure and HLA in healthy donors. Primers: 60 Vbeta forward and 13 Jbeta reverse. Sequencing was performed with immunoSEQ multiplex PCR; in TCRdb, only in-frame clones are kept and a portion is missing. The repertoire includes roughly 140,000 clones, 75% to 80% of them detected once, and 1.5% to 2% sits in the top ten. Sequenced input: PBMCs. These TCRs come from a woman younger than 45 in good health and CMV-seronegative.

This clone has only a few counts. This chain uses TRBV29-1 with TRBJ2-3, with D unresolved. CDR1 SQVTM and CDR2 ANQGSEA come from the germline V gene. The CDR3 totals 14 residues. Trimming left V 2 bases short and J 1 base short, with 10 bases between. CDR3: CSVEHGLGTDTQYF. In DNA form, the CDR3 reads TGCAGCGTTGAACACGGGTTAGGCACAGATACGCAGTATTTT.

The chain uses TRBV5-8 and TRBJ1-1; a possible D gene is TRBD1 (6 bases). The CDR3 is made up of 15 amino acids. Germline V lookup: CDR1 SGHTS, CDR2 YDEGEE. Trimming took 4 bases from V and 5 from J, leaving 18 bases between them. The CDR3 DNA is TGTGCCAGCAGCGACATTGGACAGCGAGGGACTGAAGCTTTCTTT. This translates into CASSDIGQRGTEAFF.

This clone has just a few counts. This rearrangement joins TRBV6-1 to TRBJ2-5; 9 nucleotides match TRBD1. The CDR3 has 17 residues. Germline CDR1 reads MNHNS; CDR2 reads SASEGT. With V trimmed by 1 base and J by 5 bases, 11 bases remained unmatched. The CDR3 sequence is CASSEDRVTGGWETQYF. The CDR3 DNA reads TGTGCCAGCAGTGAAGACAGGGTAACAGGGGGCTGGGAGACCCAGTACTTC.

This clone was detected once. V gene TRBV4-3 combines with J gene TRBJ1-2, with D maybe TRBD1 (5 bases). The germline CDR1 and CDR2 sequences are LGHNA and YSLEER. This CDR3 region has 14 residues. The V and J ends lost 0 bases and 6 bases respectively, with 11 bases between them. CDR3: CASSQERGVHGYTF. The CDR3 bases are TGCGCCAGCAGCCAAGAGCGGGGGGTCCATGGCTACACCTTC.

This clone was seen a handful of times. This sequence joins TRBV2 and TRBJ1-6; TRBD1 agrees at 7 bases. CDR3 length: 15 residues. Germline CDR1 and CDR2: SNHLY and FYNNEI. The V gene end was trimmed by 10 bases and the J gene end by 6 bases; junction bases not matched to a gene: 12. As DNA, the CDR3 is TGTGCCATCGAAGGACAGGTTAATCGTAATTCACCCCTCCACTTT. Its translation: CAIEGQVNRNSPLHF.

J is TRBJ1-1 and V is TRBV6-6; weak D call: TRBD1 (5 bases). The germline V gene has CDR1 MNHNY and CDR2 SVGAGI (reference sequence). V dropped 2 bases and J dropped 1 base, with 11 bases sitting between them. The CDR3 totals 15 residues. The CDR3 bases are TGTGCCAGCAGTTACCCCCGGACACCGAACACTGAAGCTTTCTTT. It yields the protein CASSYPRTPNTEAFF.

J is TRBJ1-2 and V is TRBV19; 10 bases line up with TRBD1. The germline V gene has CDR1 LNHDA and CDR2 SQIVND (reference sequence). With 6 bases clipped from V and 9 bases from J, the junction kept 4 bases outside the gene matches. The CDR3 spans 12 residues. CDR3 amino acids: CASRGQGQSYTF. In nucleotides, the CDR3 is TGTGCCAGTAGGGGACAGGGGCAAAGCTACACCTTC.

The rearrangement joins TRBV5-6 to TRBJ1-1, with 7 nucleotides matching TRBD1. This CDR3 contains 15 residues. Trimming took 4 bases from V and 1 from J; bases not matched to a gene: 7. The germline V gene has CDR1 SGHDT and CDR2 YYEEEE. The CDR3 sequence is CASSTMDRPNTEAFF. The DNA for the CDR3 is TGTGCCAGCAGCACAATGGACAGGCCGAACACTGAAGCTTTCTTT.

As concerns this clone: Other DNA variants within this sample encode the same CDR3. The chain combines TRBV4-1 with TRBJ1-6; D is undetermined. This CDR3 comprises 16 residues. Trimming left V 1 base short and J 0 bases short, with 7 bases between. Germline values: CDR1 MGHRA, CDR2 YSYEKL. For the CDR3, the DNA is TGCGCCAGCAGCCAAGGTGGGAGCTCCTATAATTCACCCCTCCACTTT. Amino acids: CASSQGGSSYNSPLHF.

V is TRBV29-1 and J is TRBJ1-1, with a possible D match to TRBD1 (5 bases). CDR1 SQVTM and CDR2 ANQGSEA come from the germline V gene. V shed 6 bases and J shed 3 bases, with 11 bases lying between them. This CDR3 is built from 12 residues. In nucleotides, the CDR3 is TGCAGCGTCAGGGTACGGGACACTGAAGCTTTCTTT. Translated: CSVRVRDTEAFF.

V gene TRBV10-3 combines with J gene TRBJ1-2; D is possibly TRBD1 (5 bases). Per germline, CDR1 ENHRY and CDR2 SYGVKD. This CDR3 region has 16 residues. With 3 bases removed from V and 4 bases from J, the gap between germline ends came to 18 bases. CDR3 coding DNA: TGTGCCATCAGTGATACGACAGAGCCCCGGTCCTATGGCTACACCTTC. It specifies CAISDTTEPRSYGYTF.

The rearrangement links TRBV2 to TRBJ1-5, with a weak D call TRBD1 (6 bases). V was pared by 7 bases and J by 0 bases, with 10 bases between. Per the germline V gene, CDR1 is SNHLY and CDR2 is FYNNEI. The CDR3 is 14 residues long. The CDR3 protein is CASTGDTSNQPQHF. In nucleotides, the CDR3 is TGTGCCAGCACTGGGGACACTAGCAATCAGCCCCAGCATTTT.

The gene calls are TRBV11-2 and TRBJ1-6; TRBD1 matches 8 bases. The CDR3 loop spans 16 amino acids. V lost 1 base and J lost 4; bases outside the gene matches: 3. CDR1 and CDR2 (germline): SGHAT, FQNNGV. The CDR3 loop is CASSLAGQAYNSPLHF. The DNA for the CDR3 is TGTGCCAGCAGCTTAGCGGGACAGGCGTATAATTCACCCCTCCACTTT.

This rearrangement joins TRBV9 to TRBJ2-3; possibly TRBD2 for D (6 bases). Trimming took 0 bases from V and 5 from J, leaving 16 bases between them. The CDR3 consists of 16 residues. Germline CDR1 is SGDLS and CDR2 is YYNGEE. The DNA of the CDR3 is TGTGCCAGCAGCGTAGGTTCCGAGACTAGAGGAGATACGCAGTATTTT. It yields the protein CASSVGSETRGDTQYF.

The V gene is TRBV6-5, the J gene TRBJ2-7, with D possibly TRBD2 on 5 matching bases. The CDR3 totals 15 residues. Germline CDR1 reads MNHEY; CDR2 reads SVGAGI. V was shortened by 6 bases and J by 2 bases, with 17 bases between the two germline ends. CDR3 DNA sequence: TGTGCCAGCAGAAACGTCCGTGAGGGAACCTACGAGCAGTACTTC. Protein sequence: CASRNVREGTYEQYF.

CDR3 sequence (DNA): TGTGCCAGCTCACGGGGGGACTATGGCTACACCTTC. This sequence encodes CASSRGDYGYTF. The rearrangement uses TRBV18 and TRBJ1-2, with a tentative D call TRBD1 (5 bases). Trimming left V 4 bases short and J 3 bases short, with 6 bases between. This CDR3 has 12 amino acids. Germline V gene sequence: CDR1 KGHSH, CDR2 LQKENI.

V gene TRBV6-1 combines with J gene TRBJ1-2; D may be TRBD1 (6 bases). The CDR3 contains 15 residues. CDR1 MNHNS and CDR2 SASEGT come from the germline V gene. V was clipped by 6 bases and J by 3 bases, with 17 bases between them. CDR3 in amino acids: CASRKFIGQHYGYTF. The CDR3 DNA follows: TGTGCCAGCAGAAAATTTATCGGACAGCACTATGGCTACACCTTC.

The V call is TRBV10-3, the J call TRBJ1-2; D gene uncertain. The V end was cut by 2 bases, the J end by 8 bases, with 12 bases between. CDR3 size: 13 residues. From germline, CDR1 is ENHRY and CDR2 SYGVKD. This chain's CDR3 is CAISEEPAAGYTF. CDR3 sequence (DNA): TGTGCCATCAGTGAGGAGCCGGCGGCCGGCTACACCTTC.

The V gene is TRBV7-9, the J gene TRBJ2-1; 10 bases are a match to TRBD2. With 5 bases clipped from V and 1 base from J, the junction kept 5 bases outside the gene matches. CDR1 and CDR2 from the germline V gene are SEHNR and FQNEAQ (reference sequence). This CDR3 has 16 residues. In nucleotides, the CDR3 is TGTGCCAGCAGCATATTAGCGGGGGGTTCCTACAATGAGCAGTTCTTC. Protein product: CASSILAGGSYNEQFF.

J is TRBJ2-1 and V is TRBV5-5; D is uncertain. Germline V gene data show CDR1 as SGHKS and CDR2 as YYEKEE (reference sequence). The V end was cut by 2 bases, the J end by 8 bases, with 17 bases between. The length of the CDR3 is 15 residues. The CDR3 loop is CASSLTLPRVHEQFF. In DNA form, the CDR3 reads TGTGCCAGCAGCTTAACTCTCCCCCGGGTCCATGAGCAGTTCTTC.

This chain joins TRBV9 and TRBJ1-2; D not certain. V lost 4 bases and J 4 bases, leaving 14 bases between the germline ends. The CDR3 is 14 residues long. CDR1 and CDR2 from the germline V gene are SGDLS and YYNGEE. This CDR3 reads CASSLAGSRYGYTF. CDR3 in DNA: TGTGCCAGCAGCCTCGCGGGGAGTCGCTATGGCTACACCTTC.